The following is a T cell receptor (beta chain) sequence with its context. What antigen it recognizes has not been identified. No much larger clonotype is one base removed from it; base qualities were not supplied. For the CD8 naive samples, CD45RO-negative cells were positively selected for CCR7, yielding a CD45RA+CCR7+ population from which TemRA cells were excluded. Healthy HIV-negative adults with no recently reported acute infections or vaccinations were included as donors. Every donor was a Caucasian adult residing in Nashville, Tennessee, USA. After blood collection by leukapheresis, PBMCs were isolated using Ficoll-Histopaque density gradient centrifugation and then cryopreserved in the vapor phase of liquid nitrogen. Analytical flow cytometry was used to check the purity and quantity of each magnetically sorted T cell population. Genomic DNA was isolated from every sorted fraction and measured by UV absorbance on a Nanodrop 2000c.

Using the deep immunoSEQ assay, TCR CDR3 regions were amplified from genomic DNA by multiplex PCR. Extracted genomic DNA from each cell subset was spread evenly across all wells of several immunoSEQ 96-well plates, with each plate serving as a replicate. For sorted subsets, roughly 200 ng of genomic DNA, equivalent to around 31,000 T cell genomes, went into each replicate PCR. The purified libraries were quantified using a Qubit 3.0 fluorometer, sized with a Bioanalyzer 2100, and then quantified again using the KAPA Library Quantification kit. Each immunoSEQ 96-well plate was sequenced on its own single-read 150-cycle Illumina NextSeq 550 flow cell. The published analysis was carried out like this. The immunoSEQ output contained only junctional sequences without quality scores, so filtering could not match that applied to full-length reads. Sequences were annotated with PyIR, a Python wrapper for IgBLAST v1.9, using IMGT germline references to assign V/J genes and CDR3. Reads were removed for weak V/J assignments (E-value above 1e-6), missing CDR3, stop codons, out-of-frame junctions, or ambiguous translated residues. V3J clonotypes were defined as sequences sharing the same inferred V gene, J gene, and CDR3 amino acid sequence. The percentage overlap between two repertoires was calculated by dividing the number of shared unique clonotypes by the size of the smaller repertoire. RTK rarefaction, the Chao1 estimator, and Recon v2.1 estimates of unobserved clonotypes were used to assess repertoire richness. Generation probabilities for all TCRbeta clonotypes obtained by the gDNA method from a handful of donors were computed using OLGA. TCRdb took over this immuneACCESS table, retaining in-frame rearrangements with V and J assigned. Such tables are incomplete; in checked studies, under half of the missing clones stem from an unresolved V gene, and the remainder is unexplained. The V and J calls and clone size are taken from that table; D and trimming were inferred from the DNA. The sample table contains roughly 2.1 million clones; only one count was recorded for about 93% of them. Jointly, the top ten make up around 1.7% of the sample.

The data were obtained in a study of shared clonotypes between healthy human individuals (TCRdb year 2020). Study-wide context: A few men and a couple of women, aged 18 to 49 years, made up the cohort. For each donor, three plates each were used for CD4 naive and CD4 memory, two plates were used for CD8 naive, and one plate was used for CD8 memory. To increase sequencing depth and limit assay-specific biases, different laboratories used diverse techniques to prepare libraries and sequence TCR repertoires. Blood TCR repertoires of a handful of healthy adults were deeply sequenced to estimate repertoire size and the extent of clonotype sharing between individuals. Leukapheresis yielded between about 0.94 and 8.9 billion PBMCs per donor.

Findings and caveats that apply to the study as a whole: Rarefaction of sorted-subset datasets indicated incomplete sequencing despite the large sequencing depth. Clonotypes shared by all four sorted-subset donors showed higher generation probabilities than non-shared clonotypes. Across a handful of donors, approximately 5% of naive CD4, 3% to 3.5% of naive CD8, about 2.3% of memory CD4, and under 0.45% of memory CD8 clonotypes were shared. Only blood was sampled, and tissue TCR repertoires likely differ from those in blood. The genetic and exposure-history diversity represented was limited by the small number of donors. Pairwise subsampling led to the expectation that sequencing depth would affect the degree of clonotype sharing among donors. Naive subsets generally had larger estimated clonotype richness than memory subsets did.

The TCR sequence derives from a man aged 18 to 35 in good health. Some clones in this sample may be carry-over from other donors' samples. What was sequenced was naive CD8+ T cells from PBMCs. Taken with the paper, the label for cell subset or site translates to: CD45RA+CCR7+.

The DNA sequence is given as TGTGCCAGCAGCCCGCCTGGCGAGGGACGCTACTATGGCTACACCTTC. It is translated as CASSPPGEGRYYGYTF. The V and J genes are TRBV28 and TRBJ1-2; TRBD1 is possibly the D segment (5 matching bases). CDR1 and CDR2 are read off the germline V gene as MDHEN and SYDVKM. Its CDR3 holds 16 amino acids, cysteine through phenylalanine. Only the CDR3 DNA is retained, 48 bases long and in frame from the first base. V is shortened by 6 bases, J by 3 bases, and the region joining them spans 20 bases.